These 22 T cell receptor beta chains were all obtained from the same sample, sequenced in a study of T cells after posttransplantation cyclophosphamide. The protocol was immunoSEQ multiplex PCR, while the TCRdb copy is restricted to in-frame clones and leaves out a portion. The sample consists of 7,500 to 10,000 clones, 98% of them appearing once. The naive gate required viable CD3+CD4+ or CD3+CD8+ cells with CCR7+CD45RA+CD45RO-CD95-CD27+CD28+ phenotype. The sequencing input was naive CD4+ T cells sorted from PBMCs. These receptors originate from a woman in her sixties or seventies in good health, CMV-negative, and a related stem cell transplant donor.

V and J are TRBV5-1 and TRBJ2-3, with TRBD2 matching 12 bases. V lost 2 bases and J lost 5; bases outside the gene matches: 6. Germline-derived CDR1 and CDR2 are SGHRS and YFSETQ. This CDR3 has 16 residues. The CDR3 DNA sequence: TGCGCCAGCAGCTTCCGGACTAGCGGGGATCAAGATACGCAGTATTTT. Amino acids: CASSFRTSGDQDTQYF.

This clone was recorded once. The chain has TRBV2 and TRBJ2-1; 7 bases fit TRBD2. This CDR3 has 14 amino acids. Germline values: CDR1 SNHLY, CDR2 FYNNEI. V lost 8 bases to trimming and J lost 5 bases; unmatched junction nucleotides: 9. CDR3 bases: TGTGCCAGCGGGAGGGCGGGGGTCAACAATGAGCAGTTCTTC. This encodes CASGRAGVNNEQFF.

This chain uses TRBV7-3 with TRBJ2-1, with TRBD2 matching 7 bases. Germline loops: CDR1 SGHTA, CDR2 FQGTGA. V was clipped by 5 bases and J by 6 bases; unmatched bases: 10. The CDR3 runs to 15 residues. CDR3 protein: CASSPAGGGSNEQFF. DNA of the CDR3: TGTGCCAGCAGCCCGGCCGGAGGCGGGAGCAATGAGCAGTTCTTC. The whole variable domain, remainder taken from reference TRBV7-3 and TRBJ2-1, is GAGVSQTPSNKVTEKGKYVELRCDPISGHTALYWYRQSLGQGPEFLIYFQGTGAADDSGLPNDRFFAVRPEGSVSTLKIQRTERGDSAVYLCASSPAGGGSNEQFFGPGTRLTVL.

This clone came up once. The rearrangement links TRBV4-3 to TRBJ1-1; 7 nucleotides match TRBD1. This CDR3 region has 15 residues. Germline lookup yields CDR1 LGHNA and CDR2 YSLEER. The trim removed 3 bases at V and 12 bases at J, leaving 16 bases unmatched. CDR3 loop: CASSQAQGGPSQPFF. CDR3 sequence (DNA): TGCGCCAGCAGCCAGGCCCAGGGGGGCCCATCTCAACCTTTCTTT.

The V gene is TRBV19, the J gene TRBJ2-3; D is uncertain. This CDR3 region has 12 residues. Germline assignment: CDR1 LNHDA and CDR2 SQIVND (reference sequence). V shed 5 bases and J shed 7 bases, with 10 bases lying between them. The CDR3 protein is CASSPSLHTQYF. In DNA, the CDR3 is TGTGCCAGTAGTCCTTCTCTTCATACGCAGTATTTT. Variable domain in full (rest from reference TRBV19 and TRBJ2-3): DGGITQSPKYLFRKEGQNVTLSCEQNLNHDAMYWYRQDPGQGLRLIYYSQIVNDFQKGDIAEGYSVSREKKESFPLTVTSAQKNPTAFYLCASSPSLHTQYFGPGTRLTVL.

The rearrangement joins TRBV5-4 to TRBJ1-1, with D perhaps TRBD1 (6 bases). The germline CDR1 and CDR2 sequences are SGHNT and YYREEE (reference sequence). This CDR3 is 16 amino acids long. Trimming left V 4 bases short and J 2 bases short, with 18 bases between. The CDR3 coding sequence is TGTGCCAGCAGCCCTGGGGGCAGGGCCGGAAACACTGAAGCTTTCTTT. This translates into CASSPGGRAGNTEAFF.

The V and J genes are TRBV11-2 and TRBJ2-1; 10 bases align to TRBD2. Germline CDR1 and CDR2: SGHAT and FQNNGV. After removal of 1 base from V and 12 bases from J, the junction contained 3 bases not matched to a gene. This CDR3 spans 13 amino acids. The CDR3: CASSLVSGRLQFF. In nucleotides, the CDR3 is TGTGCCAGCAGCTTAGTTAGCGGGAGGCTGCAGTTCTTC.

The CDR3 protein is CASRRDRAQAITFF. The CDR3 nucleotides are TGTGCCAGTAGACGAGACAGGGCCCAAGCTATAACTTTCTTT. The chain has TRBV19 and TRBJ1-1, with 7 bases that match TRBD1. There are 14 residues in the CDR3. J gave up 12 bases and V 6 bases, and 16 bases lay outside the gene matches. Germline values: CDR1 LNHDA, CDR2 SQIVND (reference sequence). The full variable domain, with the rest looked up from reference TRBV19 and TRBJ1-1, is DGGITQSPKYLFRKEGQNVTLSCEQNLNHDAMYWYRQDPGQGLRLIYYSQIVNDFQKGDIAEGYSVSREKKESFPLTVTSAQKNPTAFYLCASRRDRAQAITFFGQGTRLTVV.

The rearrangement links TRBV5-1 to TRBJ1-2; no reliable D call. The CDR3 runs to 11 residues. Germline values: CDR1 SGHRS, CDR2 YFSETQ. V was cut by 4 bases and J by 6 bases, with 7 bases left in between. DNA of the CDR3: TGCGCCAGCAGCCGGGATCATGGCTACACCTTC. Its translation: CASSRDHGYTF.

The CDR3 region has the DNA TGTGCCAGCAGCCGAGTCGGGACTAGCGTCAATGAGCAGTTCTTC. Its protein is CASSRVGTSVNEQFF. The V and J genes are TRBV7-3 and TRBJ2-1; 10 nucleotides agree with TRBD2. The ends lost 5 bases at V and 6 bases at J; junction bases unmatched: 7. Germline V CDR1 and CDR2: SGHTA, FQGTGA. The CDR3 runs to 15 residues. Complete variable domain (other parts from reference TRBV7-3 and TRBJ2-1): GAGVSQTPSNKVTEKGKYVELRCDPISGHTALYWYRQSLGQGPEFLIYFQGTGAADDSGLPNDRFFAVRPEGSVSTLKIQRTERGDSAVYLCASSRVGTSVNEQFFGPGTRLTVL.

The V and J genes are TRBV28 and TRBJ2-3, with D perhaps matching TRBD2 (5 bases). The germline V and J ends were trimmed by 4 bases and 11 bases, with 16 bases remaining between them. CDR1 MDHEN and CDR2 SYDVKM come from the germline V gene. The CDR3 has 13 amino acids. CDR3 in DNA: TGTGCCAGCAGTTCTCCTCTAGGGAGCTGGCAGTATTTT. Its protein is CASSSPLGSWQYF. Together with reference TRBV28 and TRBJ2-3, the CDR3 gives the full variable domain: DVKVTQSSRYLVKRTGEKVFLECVQDMDHENMFWYRQDPGLGLRLIYFSYDVKMKEKGDIPEGYSVSREKKERFSLILESASTNQTSMYLCASSSPLGSWQYFGPGTRLTVL.

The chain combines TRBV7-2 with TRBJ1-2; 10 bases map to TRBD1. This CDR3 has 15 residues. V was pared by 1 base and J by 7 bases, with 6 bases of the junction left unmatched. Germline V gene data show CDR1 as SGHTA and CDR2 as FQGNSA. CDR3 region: CASSLVGTGDGGYTF. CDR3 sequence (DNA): TGTGCCAGCAGCTTAGTAGGGACAGGGGACGGTGGCTACACCTTC. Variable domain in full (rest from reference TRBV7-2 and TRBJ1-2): GAGVSQSPSNKVTEKGKDVELRCDPISGHTALYWYRQSLGQGLEFLIYFQGNSAPDKSGLPSDRFSAERTGGSVSTLTIQRTQQEDSAVYLCASSLVGTGDGGYTFGSGTRLTVV.

The CDR3 region is CASSPGQTTEAFF. The CDR3 DNA is TGTGCCAGCTCGCCTGGACAGACCACTGAAGCTTTCTTT. The V call is TRBV18, the J call TRBJ1-1; TRBD1 might be the D (6 bases). V was pared by 6 bases and J by 4 bases, with 12 bases between. The V gene's germline CDR1 is KGHSH and CDR2 LQKENI. The CDR3 is 13 amino acids.

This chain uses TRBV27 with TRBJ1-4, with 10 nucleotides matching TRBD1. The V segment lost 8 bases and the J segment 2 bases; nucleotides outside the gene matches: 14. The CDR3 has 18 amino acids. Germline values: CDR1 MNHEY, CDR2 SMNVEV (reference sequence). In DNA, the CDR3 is TGTGCCAGCGGACGACAGGGGGCTGTCTATACGACTAATGAAAAACTGTTTTTT. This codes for CASGRQGAVYTTNEKLFF.

The CDR3 reads CASSLQGVTEAFF. The CDR3 coding sequence is TGTGCCAGCAGCTTACAGGGGGTTACTGAAGCTTTCTTT. The chain couples TRBV7-9 to TRBJ1-1, with 7 bases fitting TRBD1. From germline, CDR1 is SEHNR and CDR2 FQNEAQ (reference sequence). The CDR3 totals 13 residues. V lost 2 bases and J lost 5; bases outside the gene matches: 2.

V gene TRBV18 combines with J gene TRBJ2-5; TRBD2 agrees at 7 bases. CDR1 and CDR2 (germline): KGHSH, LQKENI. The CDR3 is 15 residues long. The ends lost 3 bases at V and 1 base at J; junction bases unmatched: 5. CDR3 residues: CASSPGGQGQETQYF. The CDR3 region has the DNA TGTGCCAGCTCACCGGGAGGGCAGGGCCAAGAGACCCAGTACTTC.

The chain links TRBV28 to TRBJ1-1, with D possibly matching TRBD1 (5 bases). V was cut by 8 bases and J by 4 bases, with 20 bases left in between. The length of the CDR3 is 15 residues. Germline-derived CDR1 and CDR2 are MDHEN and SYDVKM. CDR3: CASPPLGRESTEAFF. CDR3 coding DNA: TGTGCCAGCCCTCCTTTGGGCAGGGAATCCACTGAAGCTTTCTTT.

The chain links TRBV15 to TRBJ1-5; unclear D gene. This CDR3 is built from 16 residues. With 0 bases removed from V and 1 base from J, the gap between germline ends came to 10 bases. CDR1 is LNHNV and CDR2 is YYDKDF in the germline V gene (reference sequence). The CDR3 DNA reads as TGTGCCACCAGCAGAGATCCCACGGGGAGCAATCAGCCCCAGCATTTT. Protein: CATSRDPTGSNQPQHF.

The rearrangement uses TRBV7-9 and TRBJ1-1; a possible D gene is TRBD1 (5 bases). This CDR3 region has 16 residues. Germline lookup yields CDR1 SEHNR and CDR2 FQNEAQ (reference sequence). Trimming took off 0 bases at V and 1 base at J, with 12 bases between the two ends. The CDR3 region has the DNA TGTGCCAGCAGCTTAGCAGCTCGGAGGGGGAACACTGAAGCTTTCTTT. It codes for CASSLAARRGNTEAFF.

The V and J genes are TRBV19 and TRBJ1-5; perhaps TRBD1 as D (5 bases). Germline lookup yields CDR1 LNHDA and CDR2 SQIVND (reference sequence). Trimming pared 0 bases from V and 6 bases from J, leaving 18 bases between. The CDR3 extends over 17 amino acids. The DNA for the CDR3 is TGTGCCAGTAGTATAGATATCCGGACCGGGGGTAGTCAGCCCCAGCATTTT. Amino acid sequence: CASSIDIRTGGSQPQHF.

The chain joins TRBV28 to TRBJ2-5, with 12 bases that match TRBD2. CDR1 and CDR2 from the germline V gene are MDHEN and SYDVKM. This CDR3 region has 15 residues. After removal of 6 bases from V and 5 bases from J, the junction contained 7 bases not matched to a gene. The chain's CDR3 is CASRPSGGAGETQYF. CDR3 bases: TGTGCCAGCAGGCCTAGCGGGGGGGCCGGTGAGACCCAGTACTTC.

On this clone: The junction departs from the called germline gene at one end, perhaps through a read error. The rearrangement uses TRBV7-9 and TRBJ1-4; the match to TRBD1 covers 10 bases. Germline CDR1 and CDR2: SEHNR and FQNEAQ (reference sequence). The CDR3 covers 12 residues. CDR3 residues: CASSTGTGEGIF. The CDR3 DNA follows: TGTGCCAGCAGCACCGGGACAGGGGAGGGAATTTTT.